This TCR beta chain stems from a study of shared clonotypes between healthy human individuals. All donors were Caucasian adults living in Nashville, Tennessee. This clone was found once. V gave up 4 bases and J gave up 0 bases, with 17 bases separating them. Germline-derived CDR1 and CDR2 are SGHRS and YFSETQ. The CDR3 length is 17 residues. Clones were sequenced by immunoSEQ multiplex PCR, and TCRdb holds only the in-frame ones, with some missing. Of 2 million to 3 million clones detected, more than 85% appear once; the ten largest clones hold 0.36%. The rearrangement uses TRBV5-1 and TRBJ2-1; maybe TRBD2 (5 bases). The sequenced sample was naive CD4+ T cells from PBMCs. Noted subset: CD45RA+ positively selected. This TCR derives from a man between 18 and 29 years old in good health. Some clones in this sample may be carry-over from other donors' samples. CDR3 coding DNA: TGCGCCAGCAGCGCGGGCCCCTCCGGAAGCTCCTACAATGAGCAGTTCTTC. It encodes CASSAGPSGSSYNEQFF.